The next 32 T cell receptor beta chains were all read from a single sample in a study of neurological immune-mediated disorders. TCRdb ran MiXCR on the 5' RACE reads and lists one entry per CDR3 protein. The table records roughly 70,000 distinct CDR3 sequences, roughly 3.9% of them present only once. Material: PBMCs. These receptors all stem from a young man with multiple sclerosis.

The sample holds many counts of this clonotype. The rearrangement links TRBV7-9 to TRBJ2-3, with 8 bases lining up with TRBD2. Germline V CDR1 and CDR2: SEHNR, FQNEAQ (reference sequence). V lost 5 bases and J lost 2; bases outside the gene matches: 15. The CDR3 has 18 amino acids. The CDR3 loop is CASSPPAGGKETTDTQYF. The CDR3 bases are TGTGCCAGCAGCCCCCCGGCGGGGGGCAAGGAAACCACAGATACGCAGTATTTT.

In its sample, this clonotype was seen many times. The chain recombines TRBV7-9 with TRBJ2-4; no definite D call. CDR3 length: 15 residues. V gave up 5 bases and J gave up 2 bases, with 13 bases separating them. Germline V gene lookup returns CDR1 SEHNR and CDR2 FQNEAQ (reference sequence). CDR3 DNA: TGTGCCAGCAGCCATATGTTAGGGACCAAAAACATTCAGTACTTC. The encoded protein is CASSHMLGTKNIQYF.

This clonotype came up many times. This sequence joins TRBV5-1 and TRBJ2-7, with TRBD1 matching over 9 bases. This CDR3 comprises 14 residues. With V trimmed by 9 bases and J by 2 bases, 9 bases remained unmatched. Germline V gives CDR1 SGHRS, CDR2 YFSETQ. This CDR3 reads CATKGQGAPYEQYF. The DNA of the CDR3 is TGCGCCACCAAGGGACAGGGAGCCCCCTACGAGCAGTACTTC.

The V and J genes are TRBV5-1 and TRBJ2-6, with D unresolved. This CDR3 region has 16 residues. V was shortened by 4 bases and J by 0 bases, with 11 bases between the two germline ends. CDR1 and CDR2 from the germline V gene are SGHRS and YFSETQ. The CDR3 DNA sequence: TGCGCCAGCAGCCACCAGGTCATCTCTGGGGCCAACGTCCTGACTTTC. This encodes CASSHQVISGANVLTF.

This clonotype was counted many times. The CDR3 DNA is TGTGCCAGCAGCTTCGTAACGGTAGCTGAGCAGTTCTTC. Translation gives CASSFVTVAEQFF. J is TRBJ2-1 and V is TRBV7-8, with D hard to call. The CDR3 is 13 amino acids. The germline V gene has CDR1 SGHVS and CDR2 FQNEAQ. Trimming left V 3 bases short and J 9 bases short, with 12 bases between.

This clonotype was recorded many times. Written as DNA, the CDR3 is TGTGCCAGCAGCCAAGACGCACAGATGAACACTGAAGCTTTCTTT. This translates into CASSQDAQMNTEAFF. The rearrangement links TRBV3-1 to TRBJ1-1; D remains unclear. The germline V and J ends were trimmed by 0 bases and 0 bases, with 8 bases remaining between them. The CDR3 is made up of 15 amino acids. Looked up from germline, CDR1 is LGHDT and CDR2 is YNNKEL (reference sequence).

This clonotype was seen repeatedly, ten times or more. The chain is built from TRBV4-1 and TRBJ2-5; the match to TRBD1 covers 11 bases. The CDR3 spans 16 residues. In germline, CDR1 is MGHRA, CDR2 YSYEKL. Unmatched junction bases numbered 5, after V lost 0 bases and J lost 5 bases. CDR3 protein: CASSQDGTGGLETQYF. CDR3 sequence (DNA): TGCGCCAGCAGCCAAGACGGGACAGGGGGTTTGGAGACCCAGTACTTC.

The chain has TRBV14 and TRBJ1-6; perhaps TRBD1 as D (6 bases). Germline values: CDR1 SGHDN, CDR2 FVKESK. V gave up 1 base and J gave up 0 bases, with 10 bases separating them. The CDR3 has 17 amino acids. The CDR3 nucleotides read TGTGCCAGCAGCCAAGCGAGGGGGAGCTCCTATAATTCACCCCTCCACTTT. It yields the protein CASSQARGSSYNSPLHF. The variable domain in full, with the rest retrieved from reference TRBV14 and TRBJ1-6, is EAGVTQFPSHSVIEKGQTVTLRCDPISGHDNLYWYRRVMGKEIKFLLHFVKESKQDESGMPNNRFLAERTGGTYSTLKVQPAELEDSGVYFCASSQARGSSYNSPLHFGNGTRLTVT.

In this sample, this clonotype turned up a few times. The chain is built from TRBV3-1 and TRBJ2-3, with 10 bases aligning to TRBD2. The CDR3 is 17 residues long. Germline CDR1 LGHDT, CDR2 YNNKEL (reference sequence). V was clipped by 2 bases and J by 4 bases; unmatched bases: 9. The CDR3 region has the DNA TGTGCCAGCAGCCAACAGGGGTCAGGGACTAGCGCAGATACGCAGTATTTT. It translates to CASSQQGSGTSADTQYF.

This clonotype showed up many times. This chain uses TRBV20-1 with TRBJ1-4, with D unresolved. The CDR3 covers 15 residues. V was pared by 4 bases and J by 0 bases, with 12 bases between. The germline V gene has CDR1 DFQATT and CDR2 SNEGSKA (reference sequence). The CDR3 sequence: CSAIEAGATNEKLFF. DNA of the CDR3: TGCAGTGCTATCGAAGCCGGGGCAACTAATGAAAAACTGTTTTTT.

This clonotype came up many times. The V gene is TRBV4-1, the J gene TRBJ1-2; maybe TRBD1 (6 bases). Germline lookup yields CDR1 MGHRA and CDR2 YSYEKL. V lost 1 base, J lost 7 bases, and 19 bases lay in between. This CDR3 has 16 residues. In DNA form, the CDR3 reads TGCGCCAGCAGCCAAGGACTAGCGGGGGGGCCAGGTGGCTACACCTTC. Residues: CASSQGLAGGPGGYTF.

Many counts were recorded for this clonotype. The V gene is TRBV10-3, the J gene TRBJ2-1, with a weak D call TRBD1 (6 bases). Germline V gives CDR1 ENHRY, CDR2 SYGVKD. The CDR3 length is 16 residues. Trimming pared 0 bases from V and 3 bases from J, leaving 12 bases between. Here the CDR3 reads CAISESGQWGYNEQFF. For the CDR3, the DNA is TGTGCCATCAGTGAGTCCGGACAGTGGGGCTACAATGAGCAGTTCTTC.

At least ten counts were recorded for this clonotype. The gene calls are TRBV4-3 and TRBJ2-5; D remains unclear. CDR3 size: 15 residues. From germline, CDR1 is LGHNA and CDR2 YSLEER. V was clipped by 0 bases and J by 1 base, with 9 bases between them. CDR3 amino acids: CASSQDPFIQETQYF. Here the CDR3 DNA reads TGCGCCAGCAGCCAAGACCCGTTTATCCAAGAGACCCAGTACTTC.

This clonotype was counted at least ten times. V usage is TRBV6-2 or TRBV6-3 and J usage is TRBJ1-5; tentative D call: TRBD1 (5 bases). Germline loops: CDR1 MNHEY, CDR2 SVGEGT. CDR3 size: 14 residues. Trimming removed 7 bases from V and 8 bases from J, with 18 bases in between. This chain's CDR3 is CASKGPRETEPQHF. The CDR3 nucleotides read TGTGCCAGCAAAGGGCCCAGGGAGACAGAGCCCCAGCATTTT.

This clonotype was found many times. The chain has TRBV6-2 or TRBV6-3 and TRBJ2-3; D is unclear. V lost 2 bases and J lost 0, with 15 bases in between. The germline CDR1 and CDR2 sequences are MNHEY and SVGEGT. The CDR3 is 17 amino acids. CDR3 sequence (DNA): TGTGCCAGCAGTTACCCCGCTCTAGGGCGAAGCACAGATACGCAGTATTTT. This translates into CASSYPALGRSTDTQYF.

This clonotype was recorded many times. This rearrangement joins TRBV5-1 to TRBJ1-3; TRBD1 might be the D (6 bases). This CDR3 has 14 amino acids. Trimming took off 4 bases at V and 2 bases at J, with 10 bases between the two ends. Germline assignment: CDR1 SGHRS and CDR2 YFSETQ. In DNA, the CDR3 is TGCGCCAGCAGCGGAGGGGGAACTGGAAACACCATATATTTT. Protein: CASSGGGTGNTIYF.

As concerns this clonotype: Germline is not matched at one junction end, which may reflect a read error. This sequence joins TRBV20-1 and TRBJ2-2; 12 bases match TRBD2. CDR1 and CDR2 from the germline V gene are DFQATT and SNEGSKA (reference sequence). There are 16 residues in the CDR3. DNA for the CDR3: TGCAGTGCTAGAGACCTAGCGGGGGGGGACACCCGGGAGCTGTTTTTT. Its translation: CSARDLAGGDTRELFF.

This clonotype showed up many times. V and J are TRBV10-3 and TRBJ2-1, with 12 positions matching TRBD2. The J segment lost 6 bases and the V segment lost 6 bases, leaving 9 bases of the junction unmatched. Germline V gene data show CDR1 as ENHRY and CDR2 as SYGVKD. CDR3 length equals 16 residues. This chain's CDR3 is CAIRLAGGPTRNEQFF. Here the CDR3 DNA reads TGTGCCATCAGACTAGCGGGGGGCCCGACCCGCAATGAGCAGTTCTTC.

This clonotype has ten or more counts. The V call is TRBV11-2, the J call TRBJ2-1, with TRBD2 identical over 8 bases. CDR1 and CDR2 (germline): SGHAT, FQNNGV. CDR3 length: 16 amino acids. V trimming: 5 bases; J trimming: 9 bases; junction bases outside the gene matches: 15. The CDR3 coding sequence is TGTGCCAGCAGCCCGTCTTTCGCGGGGGGTGGCAGTGAGCAGTTCTTC. Its protein product is CASSPSFAGGGSEQFF.

The table lists this clonotype with many counts. The genes are TRBV7-2 and TRBJ1-1; TRBD1 aligns across 7 bases. This CDR3 is 13 amino acids long. In germline, CDR1 is SGHTA, CDR2 FQGNSA. The V segment lost 5 bases and the J segment 7 bases; nucleotides outside the gene matches: 7. In nucleotides, the CDR3 is TGTGCCAGCAGCCCCGACAGGGATGTTGAAGCTTTCTTT. Translated: CASSPDRDVEAFF.

This clonotype has a handful of counts. A much larger clone sits a single nucleotide away, making a read error possible. The chain combines TRBV9 with TRBJ2-3; TRBD2 matches 10 bases. Germline CDR1 reads SGDLS; CDR2 reads YYNGEE. The V and J ends lost 0 bases and 2 bases, in that order; junction bases with no gene match: 3. The CDR3 is 16 amino acids. The CDR3 protein is CASSVELAGTTDTQYF. For the CDR3, the DNA is TGTGCCAGCAGCGTAGAACTAGCGGGGACCACAGATACGCAGTATTTT.

In this sample, this clonotype turned up many times. The chain has TRBV20-1 and TRBJ1-3; 7 bases agree with TRBD1. Germline lookup yields CDR1 DFQATT and CDR2 SNEGSKA (reference sequence). V dropped 5 bases and J dropped 9; count of bases not matched to a gene: 4. This CDR3 contains 11 residues. This chain's CDR3 is CSAYRGGTIYF. CDR3 DNA: TGCAGTGCTTACAGGGGCGGCACCATATATTTT.

This clonotype came up many times. The V gene is TRBV27, the J gene TRBJ1-1; D is uncertain. Trimming shortened V by 3 bases and J by 1 base, and 12 bases separated the two germline ends. From germline, CDR1 is MNHEY and CDR2 SMNVEV (reference sequence). The CDR3 contains 15 residues. The CDR3 sequence is CASSFPRGANTEAFF. CDR3 sequence (DNA): TGTGCCAGCAGTTTCCCTCGGGGAGCGAACACTGAAGCTTTCTTT.

There are many counts of this clonotype. The chain employs TRBV9 and TRBJ2-3, with 15 positions matching TRBD2. After removal of 4 bases from V and 4 bases from J, the junction contained 7 bases not matched to a gene. The CDR3 contains 17 residues. Germline V lookup: CDR1 SGDLS, CDR2 YYNGEE. CDR3 coding DNA: TGTGCCAGCAGCCCCAGGACTAGCGGGGGGGCCGCAGATACGCAGTATTTT. Translation: CASSPRTSGGAADTQYF.

The table lists this clonotype with many counts. The rearrangement uses TRBV6-5 and TRBJ1-5; the D gene is possibly TRBD1 (6 bases). The CDR3 is 14 residues long. Trimming left V 7 bases short and J 1 base short, with 11 bases between. The germline CDR1 and CDR2 sequences are MNHEY and SVGAGI. The CDR3 DNA reads as TGTGCCAGCAAGCCGGGGGGCAGCAATCAGCCCCAGCATTTT. This codes for CASKPGGSNQPQHF.

The V and J genes are TRBV4-1 and TRBJ2-5, with a weak D call TRBD1 (6 bases). The ends were cut back, 2 bases at V and 2 bases at J, with 30 bases in the middle. The CDR3 is 21 residues long. Germline V gene data show CDR1 as MGHRA and CDR2 as YSYEKL. The CDR3 DNA follows: TGCGCCAGCAGCCAACGAAACAACAGGGCCCAGTGGGGTACGGGTCAAGAGACCCAGTACTTC. Residues: CASSQRNNRAQWGTGQETQYF.

The table lists this clonotype with many counts. The CDR3 protein is CASSLAGGREQYF. The CDR3 DNA sequence: TGTGCCAGCAGTTTAGCGGGGGGGCGCGAGCAGTACTTC. J is TRBJ2-7 and V is TRBV12-3 or TRBV12-4; a possible D gene is TRBD2 (7 bases). V lost 0 bases and J 6 bases, leaving 9 bases between the germline ends. The CDR3 sequence is 13 residues long.

At least ten counts were recorded for this clonotype. This chain links TRBV5-1 with TRBJ1-2; unclear D gene. Trimming cost V 4 bases and J 0 bases, with 10 bases left between them. CDR1 SGHRS and CDR2 YFSETQ come from the germline V gene. The CDR3 totals 14 residues. CDR3 nucleotide sequence: TGCGCCAGCAGCACCGACGGGGCTAACTATGGCTACACCTTC. This gives the protein CASSTDGANYGYTF.

This clonotype was detected many times. The CDR3 here is CASSPIDTLNYGYTF. The DNA of the CDR3 is TGTGCCAGCTCACCTATCGACACTTTGAACTATGGCTACACCTTC. The rearrangement uses TRBV18 and TRBJ1-2; the D is unclear. The CDR3 extends over 15 amino acids. Looked up from germline, CDR1 is KGHSH and CDR2 is LQKENI. Trimming pared 3 bases from V and 2 bases from J, leaving 13 bases between.

This clonotype was seen repeatedly, ten times or more. This sequence joins TRBV7-9 and TRBJ1-1; no clear D. The CDR3 consists of 10 residues. V was trimmed by 5 bases and J by 5 bases, leaving 3 bases between them. Germline CDR1 SEHNR, CDR2 FQNEAQ (reference sequence). The CDR3 reads CASSGTEAFF. The CDR3 region has the DNA TGTGCCAGCAGCGGTACTGAAGCTTTCTTT.

In this sample, this clonotype turned up many times. The chain carries TRBV20-1 and TRBJ2-1; 7 bases fit TRBD1. The length of the CDR3 is 17 residues. V dropped 0 bases and J dropped 0; count of bases not matched to a gene: 8. The V gene's germline CDR1 is DFQATT and CDR2 SNEGSKA (reference sequence). CDR3 DNA sequence: TGCAGTGCTAGAGATTTGAGGGGGCCCAGCTCCTACAATGAGCAGTTCTTC. As protein: CSARDLRGPSSYNEQFF.

In the case of this clonotype: One junction end does not reproduce the germline sequence, and a read error may be involved. The genes are TRBV7-9 and TRBJ1-2; D gene ambiguous. The germline gives CDR1 SEHNR, CDR2 FQNEAQ (reference sequence). The CDR3 has 15 amino acids. The CDR3 protein is CTSSPPEGTNYGYTF. The CDR3 DNA sequence: TGTACCAGCAGCCCCCCCGAGGGAACTAACTATGGCTACACCTTC.